The text below deals with one T cell receptor beta chain. Its antigen is undetermined. The CDR3 totals 16 residues. CDR1 is SGDLS, CDR2 YYNGEE, per germline. V lost 0 bases and J 0 bases, leaving 10 bases between the germline ends. Amplification used 60 V beta primers and 13 J beta primers. Here immunoSEQ multiplex PCR was the method, and the copy in TCRdb shows in-frame clones only, minus some. Of 55,000 to 75,000 clones detected, 70% to 85% appear once; the ten largest clones hold roughly 14%. This sample is part of a study of glioma-infiltrating T cells after dendritic cell vaccination. Overall study results and limits: TCR clonality showed no direct relationship with survival. Estimated pretreatment TIL content predicted outcome after dendritic cell vaccination.

Documented time point: after dendritic cell vaccination, including at tumor progression/relapse. None of the glioblastoma patients had an isocitrate dehydrogenase mutation. The chain joins TRBV9 to TRBJ2-1; no reliable D call. The clonotype comes from a human donor with glioblastoma. The source material was blood, sampled after dendritic cell vaccination. The CDR3 here is CASSVESGFSYNEQFF. For the CDR3, the DNA is TGTGCCAGCAGCGTAGAATCTGGCTTCTCCTACAATGAGCAGTTCTTC.